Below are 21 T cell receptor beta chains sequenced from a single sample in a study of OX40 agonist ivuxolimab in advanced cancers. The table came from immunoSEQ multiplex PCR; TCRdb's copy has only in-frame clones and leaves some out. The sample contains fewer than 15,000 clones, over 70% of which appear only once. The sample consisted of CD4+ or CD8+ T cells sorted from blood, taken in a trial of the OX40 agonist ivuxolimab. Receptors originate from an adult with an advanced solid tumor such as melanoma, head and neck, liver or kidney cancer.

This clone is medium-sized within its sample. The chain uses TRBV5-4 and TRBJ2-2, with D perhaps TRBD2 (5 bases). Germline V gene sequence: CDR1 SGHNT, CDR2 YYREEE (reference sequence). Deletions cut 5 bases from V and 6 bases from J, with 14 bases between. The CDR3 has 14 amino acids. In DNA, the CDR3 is TGTGCCAGCAGACAAACCTACGGGGCCGGGGAGCTGTTTTTT. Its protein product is CASRQTYGAGELFF. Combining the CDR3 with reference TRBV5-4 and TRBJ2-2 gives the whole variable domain ETGVTQSPTHLIKTRGQQVTLRCSSQSGHNTVSWYQQALGQGPQFIFQYYREEENGRGNFPPRFSGLQFPNYSSELNVNALELDDSALYLCASRQTYGAGELFFGEGSRLTVL.

The CDR3 protein is CASSYRAGTTDTQYF. CDR3 in DNA: TGTGCCAGCAGTTACCGAGCGGGAACCACAGATACGCAGTATTTT. The V gene is TRBV6-5, the J gene TRBJ2-3; 7 nucleotides agree with TRBD2. J lost 2 bases, V lost 2 bases, and 4 bases had no gene match. Germline-derived CDR1 and CDR2 are MNHEY and SVGAGI. This CDR3 has 15 residues.

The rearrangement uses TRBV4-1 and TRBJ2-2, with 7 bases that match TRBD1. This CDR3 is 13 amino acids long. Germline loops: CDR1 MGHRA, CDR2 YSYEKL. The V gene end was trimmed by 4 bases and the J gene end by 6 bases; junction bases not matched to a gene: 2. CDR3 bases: TGCGCCAGCAGCCGAGACAGGGCCGGGGAGCTGTTTTTT. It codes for CASSRDRAGELFF.

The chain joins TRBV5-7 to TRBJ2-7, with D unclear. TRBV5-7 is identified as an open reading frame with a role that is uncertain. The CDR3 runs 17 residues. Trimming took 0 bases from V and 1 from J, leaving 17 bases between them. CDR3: CASSLEGPDKWSYEQYF. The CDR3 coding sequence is TGTGCCAGCAGCTTGGAAGGGCCAGACAAATGGTCCTACGAGCAGTACTTC.

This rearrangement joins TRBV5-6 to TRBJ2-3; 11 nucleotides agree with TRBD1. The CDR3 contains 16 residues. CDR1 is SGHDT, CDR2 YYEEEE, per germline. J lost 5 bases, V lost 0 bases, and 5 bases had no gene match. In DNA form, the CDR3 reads TGTGCCAGCAGCTTGGGGACAGGGGGCTTGAAAGATACGCAGTATTTT. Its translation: CASSLGTGGLKDTQYF.

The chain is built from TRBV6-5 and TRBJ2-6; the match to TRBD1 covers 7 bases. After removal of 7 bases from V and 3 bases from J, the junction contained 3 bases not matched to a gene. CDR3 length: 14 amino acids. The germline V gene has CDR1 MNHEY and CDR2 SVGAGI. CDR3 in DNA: TGTGCCAGCACCACAGGGGATGGGGCCAACGTCCTGACTTTC. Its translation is CASTTGDGANVLTF.

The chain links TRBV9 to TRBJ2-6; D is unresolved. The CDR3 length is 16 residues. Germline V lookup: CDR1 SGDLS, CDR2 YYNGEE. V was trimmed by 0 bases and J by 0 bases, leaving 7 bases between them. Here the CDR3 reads CASSVDRNSGANVLTF. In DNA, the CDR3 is TGTGCCAGCAGCGTAGATCGGAACTCTGGGGCCAACGTCCTGACTTTC. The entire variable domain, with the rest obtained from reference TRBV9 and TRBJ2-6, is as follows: DSGVTQTPKHLITATGQRVTLRCSPRSGDLSVYWYQQSLDQGLQFLIQYYNGEERAKGNILERFSAQQFPDLHSELNLSSLELGDSALYFCASSVDRNSGANVLTFGAGSRLTVL.

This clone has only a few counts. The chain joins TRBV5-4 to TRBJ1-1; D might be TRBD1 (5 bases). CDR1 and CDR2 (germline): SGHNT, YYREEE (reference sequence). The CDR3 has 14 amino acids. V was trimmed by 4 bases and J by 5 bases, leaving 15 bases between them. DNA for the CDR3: TGTGCCAGCAGCACTGGTCCCGGGGGGACTGAAGCTTTCTTT. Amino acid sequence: CASSTGPGGTEAFF.

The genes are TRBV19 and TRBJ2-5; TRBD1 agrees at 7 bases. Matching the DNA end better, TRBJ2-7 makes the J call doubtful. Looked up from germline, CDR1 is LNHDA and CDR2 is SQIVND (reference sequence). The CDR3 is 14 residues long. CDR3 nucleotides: TGTGCCAGTAGTCTAACAGGGGATCTCTACGAGCAGTACTTC. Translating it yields CASSLTGDLYEQYF.

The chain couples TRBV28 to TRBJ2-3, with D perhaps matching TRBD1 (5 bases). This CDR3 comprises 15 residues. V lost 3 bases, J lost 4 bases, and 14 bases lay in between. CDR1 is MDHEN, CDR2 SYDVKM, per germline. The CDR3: CASSFSRVWSDTQYF. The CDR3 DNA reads TGTGCCAGCAGTTTTAGCAGGGTTTGGTCAGATACGCAGTATTTT. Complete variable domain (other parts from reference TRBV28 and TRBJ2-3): DVKVTQSSRYLVKRTGEKVFLECVQDMDHENMFWYRQDPGLGLRLIYFSYDVKMKEKGDIPEGYSVSREKKERFSLILESASTNQTSMYLCASSFSRVWSDTQYFGPGTRLTVL.

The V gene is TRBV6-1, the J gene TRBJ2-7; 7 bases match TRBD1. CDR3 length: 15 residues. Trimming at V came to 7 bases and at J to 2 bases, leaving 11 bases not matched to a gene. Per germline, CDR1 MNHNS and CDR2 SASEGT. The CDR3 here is CASKRKGTEAYEQYF. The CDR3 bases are TGTGCCAGCAAAAGGAAGGGGACAGAAGCCTACGAGCAGTACTTC.

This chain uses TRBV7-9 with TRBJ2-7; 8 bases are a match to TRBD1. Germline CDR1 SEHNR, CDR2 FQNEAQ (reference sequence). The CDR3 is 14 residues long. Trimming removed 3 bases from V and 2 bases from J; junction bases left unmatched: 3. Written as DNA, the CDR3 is TGTGCCAGCAGCTTGGGGACAGGAACCTACGAGCAGTACTTC. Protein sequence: CASSLGTGTYEQYF.

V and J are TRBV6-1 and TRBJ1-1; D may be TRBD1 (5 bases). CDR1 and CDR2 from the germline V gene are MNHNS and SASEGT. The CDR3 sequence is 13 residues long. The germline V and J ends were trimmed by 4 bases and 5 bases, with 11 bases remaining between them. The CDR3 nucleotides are TGTGCCAGCAGTGGACTCAGGGCTACTGAAGCTTTCTTT. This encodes CASSGLRATEAFF.

CDR3 sequence (DNA): TGCGCCAGCAGCTTTTACATGGCCCTTAGCTCCTACGAGCAGTACTTC. Protein: CASSFYMALSSYEQYF. The chain carries TRBV5-1 and TRBJ2-7; D remains ambiguous. This CDR3 is built from 16 residues. CDR1 is SGHRS, CDR2 YFSETQ, per germline. V lost 2 bases and J lost 0, with 15 bases in between.

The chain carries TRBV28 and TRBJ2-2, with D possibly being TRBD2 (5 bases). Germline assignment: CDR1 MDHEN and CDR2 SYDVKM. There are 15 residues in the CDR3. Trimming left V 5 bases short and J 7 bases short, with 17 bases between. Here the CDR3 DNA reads TGTGCCAGCAGTCCCCTGGGGTTGGGAGTCGGGGAGCTGTTTTTT. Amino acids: CASSPLGLGVGELFF. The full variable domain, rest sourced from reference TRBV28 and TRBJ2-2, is DVKVTQSSRYLVKRTGEKVFLECVQDMDHENMFWYRQDPGLGLRLIYFSYDVKMKEKGDIPEGYSVSREKKERFSLILESASTNQTSMYLCASSPLGLGVGELFFGEGSRLTVL.

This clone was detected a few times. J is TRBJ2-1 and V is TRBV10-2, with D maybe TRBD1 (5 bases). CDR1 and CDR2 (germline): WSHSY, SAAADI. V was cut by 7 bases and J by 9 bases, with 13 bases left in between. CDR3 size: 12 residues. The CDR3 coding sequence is TGCGCCAGCAACCCAGGGTGGGGTGAGCAGTTCTTC. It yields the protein CASNPGWGEQFF.

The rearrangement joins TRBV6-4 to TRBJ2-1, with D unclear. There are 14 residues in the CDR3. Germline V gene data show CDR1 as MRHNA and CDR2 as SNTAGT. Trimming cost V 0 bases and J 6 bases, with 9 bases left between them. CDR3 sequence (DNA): TGTGCCAGCAGTGACTCGCCTACATCCAATGAGCAGTTCTTC. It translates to CASSDSPTSNEQFF.

The CDR3 DNA follows: TGCAGCGTTTCCGGGACAGCCTACTCCTACGAGCAGTACTTC. Its protein product is CSVSGTAYSYEQYF. This chain connects TRBV29-1 to TRBJ2-7, with 7 bases lining up with TRBD1. Germline trimming cut 5 bases from V and 0 bases from J; bases unmatched to any gene: 7. Germline V gene data show CDR1 as SQVTM and CDR2 as ANQGSEA. CDR3 length: 14 amino acids.

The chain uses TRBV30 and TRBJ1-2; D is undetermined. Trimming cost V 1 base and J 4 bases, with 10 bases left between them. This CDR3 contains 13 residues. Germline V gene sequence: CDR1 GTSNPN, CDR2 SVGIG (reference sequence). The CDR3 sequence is CAWSEGGFYGYTF. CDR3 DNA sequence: TGTGCCTGGAGTGAAGGCGGCTTCTATGGCTACACCTTC.

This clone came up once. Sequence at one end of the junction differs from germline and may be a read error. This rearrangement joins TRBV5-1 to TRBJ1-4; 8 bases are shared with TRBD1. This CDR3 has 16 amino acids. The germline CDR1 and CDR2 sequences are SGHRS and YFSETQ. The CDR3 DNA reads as TGCGCCGGCAGCTCTCGGACAGGGTCAACTAATGAAAAACTGTTTTTT. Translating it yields CAGSSRTGSTNEKLFF.

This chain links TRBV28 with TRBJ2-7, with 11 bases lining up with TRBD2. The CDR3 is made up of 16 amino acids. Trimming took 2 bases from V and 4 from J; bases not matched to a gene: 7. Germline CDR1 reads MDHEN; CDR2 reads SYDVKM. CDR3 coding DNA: TGTGCCAGCAGTTTAAGCGGTAGCGGGGGGGCTTACGAGCAGTACTTC. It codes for CASSLSGSGGAYEQYF.